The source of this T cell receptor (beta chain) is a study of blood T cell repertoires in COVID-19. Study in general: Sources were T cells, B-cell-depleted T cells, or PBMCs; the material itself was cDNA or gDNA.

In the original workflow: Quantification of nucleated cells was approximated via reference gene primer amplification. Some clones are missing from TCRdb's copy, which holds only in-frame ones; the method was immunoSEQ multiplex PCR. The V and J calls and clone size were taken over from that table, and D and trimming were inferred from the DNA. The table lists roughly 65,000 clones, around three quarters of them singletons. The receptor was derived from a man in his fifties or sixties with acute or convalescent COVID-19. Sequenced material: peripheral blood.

The CDR3 sequence is CASSLGGGARLYGYTF. In DNA form, the CDR3 reads TGTGCCAGCAGCTTGGGTGGGGGGGCCCGTCTCTATGGCTACACCTTC. The gene calls are TRBV5-4 and TRBJ1-2; D may be TRBD1 (6 bases). There are 16 residues in the CDR3. V dropped 0 bases and J dropped 4 bases, with 16 bases sitting between them. Looked up from germline, CDR1 is SGHNT and CDR2 is YYREEE (reference sequence).